This T cell receptor (beta chain) was recorded in a study of untreated major depressive disorder. Study-level points and caveats: Each subject's top five TRBV05-01 clones were all private.

Repertoires were generated with immunoSEQ multiplex PCR, while TCRdb's copy carries only in-frame clones and drops some. Here the sample spans approximately 20,000 clones, over 80% being singletons. Each donor gave approximately 28 ml of EDTA blood. CD4+ T cells were isolated from thawed PBMCs by magnetic negative selection. In its sample, this clone was seen a few times. Antigen unknown. The germline gives CDR1 MNHNS, CDR2 SASEGT. Trimming removed 5 bases from V and 3 bases from J, with 5 bases in between. The CDR3 length is 11 residues. The source is a man aged 25-45 years in good health. Sequencing was done on a sample of CD4+ T cells from PBMCs. This chain links TRBV6-1 with TRBJ2-7, with no clear D. The CDR3 here is CASSWVYEQYF. The CDR3 nucleotides are TGTGCCAGCAGTTGGGTCTACGAGCAGTACTTC.